Below, 13 T cell receptor beta chains from the same sample are listed, as sequenced in a study of neurological immune-mediated disorders. From the 5' RACE reads, TCRdb called clonotypes with MiXCR, one entry per CDR3 protein. In the table there are about 59,000 distinct CDR3 sequences, roughly 3.5% of which are singletons. The sample was PBMCs. The receptor source for this set is a woman younger than 45 with multiple sclerosis.

This clonotype has at least ten counts. Relative to the germline gene, one junction end is altered; a read error may explain this. This sequence joins TRBV4-1 and TRBJ1-5, with 7 bases that match TRBD1. Germline V gene lookup returns CDR1 MGHRA and CDR2 YSYEKL. The CDR3 consists of 15 residues. In DNA form, the CDR3 reads TGCGCCAGCAGCCAAGGACAGGGCTTCTGGCAGCCCCAGAATTTT. It yields the protein CASSQGQGFWQPQNF.

This clonotype was seen at least ten times. This chain uses TRBV5-1 with TRBJ2-1; maybe TRBD1 (6 bases). CDR1 and CDR2 from the germline V gene are SGHRS and YFSETQ. The CDR3 loop spans 15 amino acids. V was clipped by 3 bases and J by 4 bases, with 14 bases between them. The CDR3 loop reads CASSSGGASYNEQFF. The CDR3 nucleotides read TGCGCCAGCAGCTCTGGGGGCGCCTCTTACAATGAGCAGTTCTTC.

This clonotype appeared many times. V usage is TRBV5-1 and J usage is TRBJ1-5; no firm D call. Germline V gene lookup returns CDR1 SGHRS and CDR2 YFSETQ. This CDR3 is built from 13 residues. V was cut by 4 bases and J by 6 bases, with 11 bases left in between. CDR3 nucleotides: TGCGCCAGCAGCCATGGGTTGGGTCAGCCCCAGCATTTT. This encodes CASSHGLGQPQHF.

This clonotype was seen many times. The chain is built from TRBV12-3 or TRBV12-4 and TRBJ2-5; 7 positions agree with TRBD2. This CDR3 region has 14 residues. Trimming took 1 base from V and 2 from J; bases not matched to a gene: 1. CDR3: CASSLGGGQETQYF. The CDR3 bases are TGTGCCAGCAGTTTAGGGGGGGGTCAAGAGACCCAGTACTTC.

This clonotype was picked up many times. This chain connects TRBV6-5 to TRBJ1-2, with TRBD1 as a possible D gene (6 bases). Trimming pared 10 bases from V and 2 bases from J, leaving 17 bases between. CDR1 MNHEY and CDR2 SVGAGI come from the germline V gene. CDR3 size: 14 residues. For the CDR3, the DNA is TGTGCCACGACGGGGAGAGGGACAAACTATGGCTACACCTTC. This encodes CATTGRGTNYGYTF.

This clonotype showed up many times. V and J are TRBV5-1 and TRBJ2-5; perhaps D is TRBD1 or TRBD2 (5 bases each). The ends were cut back, 5 bases at V and 5 bases at J, with 19 bases in the middle. Germline CDR1 SGHRS, CDR2 YFSETQ. The CDR3 has 15 amino acids. The CDR3 region is CASSQGWSGKETQYF. CDR3 nucleotide sequence: TGCGCCAGCAGTCAGGGTTGGTCCGGGAAGGAGACCCAGTACTTC.

This clonotype was found many times. The chain recombines TRBV5-1 with TRBJ2-5; tentative D call: TRBD2 (5 bases). Trimming took off 0 bases at V and 2 bases at J, with 11 bases between the two ends. The CDR3 runs to 15 residues. The germline V gene encodes CDR1 SGHRS and CDR2 YFSETQ. The CDR3 protein is CASSLGLLAQETQYF. The CDR3 region has the DNA TGCGCCAGCAGCTTGGGGCTGCTAGCTCAAGAGACCCAGTACTTC.

This clonotype came up many times. V gene TRBV6-5 combines with J gene TRBJ1-5, with D unclear. The V and J ends lost 2 bases and 7 bases respectively, with 6 bases between them. CDR3 length: 12 residues. In germline, CDR1 is MNHEY, CDR2 SVGAGI. CDR3 sequence (DNA): TGTGCCAGCAGTTACCCCGGCCAGCCCCAGCATTTT. Residues: CASSYPGQPQHF.

This clonotype was observed many times. J is TRBJ2-7 and V is TRBV5-1, with 10 nucleotides matching TRBD1. Per the germline V gene, CDR1 is SGHRS and CDR2 is YFSETQ. The CDR3 sequence is 16 residues long. Trimming took 5 bases from V and 3 from J; bases not matched to a gene: 11. In nucleotides, the CDR3 is TGCGCCAGCAGTACCGGGACAGGGGCCTATTACTACGAGCAGTACTTC. Protein product: CASSTGTGAYYYEQYF.

This clonotype showed up many times. The chain has TRBV28 and TRBJ1-2, with D unresolved. CDR1 MDHEN and CDR2 SYDVKM come from the germline V gene. With 5 bases removed from V and 8 bases from J, the gap between germline ends came to 15 bases. The CDR3 runs to 13 residues. The CDR3 DNA follows: TGTGCCAGCAGTACGGACCGATTCGAGGGCTACACCTTC. The encoded protein is CASSTDRFEGYTF.

This clonotype occurred many times. The J gene is TRBJ1-2, the V gene TRBV9; maybe TRBD1 (5 bases). Between the trimmed V and J ends, which lost 2 bases and 6 bases, there was a span of 20 bases. This CDR3 comprises 16 residues. CDR1 and CDR2 from the germline V gene are SGDLS and YYNGEE. The CDR3: CASSVEEGPGYNGYTF. For the CDR3, the DNA is TGTGCCAGCAGCGTCGAGGAGGGGCCAGGGTACAATGGCTACACCTTC. Complete variable domain (other parts from reference TRBV9 and TRBJ1-2): DSGVTQTPKHLITATGQRVTLRCSPRSGDLSVYWYQQSLDQGLQFLIQYYNGEERAKGNILERFSAQQFPDLHSELNLSSLELGDSALYFCASSVEEGPGYNGYTFGSGTRLTVV.

This clonotype was detected ten times or more. This rearrangement joins TRBV29-1 to TRBJ1-2; 8 positions agree with TRBD1. Per germline, CDR1 SQVTM and CDR2 ANQGSEA. The CDR3 is 13 residues long. V shed 1 base, J shed 6 bases, and the junction held 4 bases outside the gene matches. CDR3 loop: CSVEVWTGNGYTF. The CDR3 nucleotides are TGCAGCGTTGAAGTTTGGACAGGGAATGGCTACACCTTC.

There are a few counts of this clonotype. This may come from a read error, since a much larger clone is one base off. The chain couples TRBV5-1 to TRBJ2-5; D uncertain. The ends were cut back, 0 bases at V and 1 base at J, with 4 bases in the middle. CDR1 is SGHRS and CDR2 is YFSETQ in the germline V gene. This CDR3 region has 13 residues. The CDR3 loop reads CASSLGGQETQYF. CDR3 nucleotides: TGCGCCAGCAGCTTGGGGGGCCAAGAGACCCAGTACTTC.